This T cell receptor beta chain is drawn from a study of metastatic and nonmetastatic thyroid tumors. In the study overall: Repertoire data that came from the blood and tumor or nodule tissue of malignant and benign thyroid patients were compared.

Note on this clone: Its antigen is currently unknown. A junction end diverges from the germline sequence, so it may reflect a read error.

Study-wide findings and caveats: Benign nodules reportedly had significantly lower TCR beta diversity than malignant thyroid tumors in blood and tumor.

The CDR3 is made up of 13 amino acids. Germline V gene lookup returns CDR1 WSHSY and CDR2 SAAADI. None of the patients had undergone any treatment ahead of thyroid surgery. TCRdb re-processed the PCR reads through MiXCR. This sample has tens of thousands of clones, with more than 20% found just once. The TCR comes from a female donor with papillary thyroid cancer or a benign thyroid nodule (not recorded which). Some clones in this sample may be carry-over from other donors' samples. Specimen: tumor tissue. The chain links TRBV10-2 to TRBJ2-7; TRBD1 or TRBD2 may be the D gene (5 bases each). This chain's CDR3 is CASSETGPYDQYF. CDR3 nucleotides: TGCGCCAGCAGTGAGACGGGACCCTACGATCAGTACTTC.